This TCR beta chain comes out of a study of CD8+ T cells in alopecia areata. Study-level background: Tofacitinib was taken orally by treated patients, and the dose was 5 to 10 mg twice daily.

Germline V lookup: CDR1 MNHNS, CDR2 SASEGT. The J segment lost 3 bases and the V segment lost 5 bases, leaving 1 base of the junction unmatched. The CDR3 length is 14 residues. Whole-study findings and limits: Compared with normal scalp, lesional scalp had higher clonality and more expanded CD8+ clones. As there was one nonresponder, how baseline CD8+ expansion relates to response remains uncertain.

As regards this clone: Its antigen is not identified.

The treatment here: oral pan-JAK inhibitor, 5-10 mg twice daily. Sampling of alopecia areata patients yielded lesional scalp punch biopsies as well as peripheral blood. Extracted from the samples, RNA was reverse transcribed into cDNA to serve as the sequencing template. Clones were sequenced by immunoSEQ multiplex PCR, and TCRdb holds only the in-frame ones, with some missing. Here the sample spans about 13,000 clones, around 63% being singletons. The source is a human donor with alopecia areata. The material was skin, obtained at week 4, from a patient treated with tofacitinib. This chain joins TRBV6-1 and TRBJ2-2; TRBD1 matches at 9 bases. The CDR3 loop reads CASSRDRDTGELFF. The DNA for the CDR3 is TGTGCCAGCAGTCGGGACAGGGACACCGGGGAGCTGTTTTTT.